This T cell receptor beta chain was sequenced in a study of response to subunit inactivated influenza vaccine. This clonotype was seen a few times. From the RT-PCR reads, TCRdb called clonotypes with MiXCR, one entry per CDR3 protein. The sample includes roughly 500,000 distinct CDR3 sequences, about 15% seen only once; the top ten take less than 4%. Sequencing used CD4+ T cells sorted from PBMCs, obtained around 25 months after vaccination. The TCR comes from a man aged 50-75 years who received an inactivated influenza vaccine.

The CDR3 DNA reads as TGCGCCAGCAGCCAAGATCGGAGTCGGAGCTCCTATAATTCACCCCTCCACTTT. It yields the protein CASSQDRSRSSYNSPLHF. V usage is TRBV4-1 and J usage is TRBJ1-6; no firm D call. CDR3 length: 18 residues. Germline V CDR1 and CDR2: MGHRA, YSYEKL. The V and J ends lost 0 bases and 0 bases respectively, with 12 bases between them.